This passage covers 19 T cell receptor beta chains from one sample sequenced in a study of shared clonotypes between healthy human individuals. Generated by immunoSEQ multiplex PCR, the TCRdb table keeps only in-frame clones and is missing some. The sample contains 2 million to 2.5 million clones, roughly 96% of which appear only once. The sample was naive CD4+ T cells sorted from blood. Subset of the sample: CD45RA+ positively selected. The receptor source for this set is a man aged 18 to 29 in good health.

The rearrangement uses TRBV11-2 and TRBJ1-4, with D perhaps matching TRBD1 (5 bases). The germline V gene has CDR1 SGHAT and CDR2 FQNNGV. Trimming took 8 bases from V and 7 from J, leaving 14 bases between them. The CDR3 runs 13 residues. CDR3 coding DNA: TGTGCCAGCGCTGGGGGGGATGGTGAAAAACTGTTTTTT. Protein product: CASAGGDGEKLFF. The full variable domain, its missing parts supplied by reference TRBV11-2 and TRBJ1-4, is EAGVAQSPRYKIIEKRQSVAFWCNPISGHATLYWYQQILGQGPKLLIQFQNNGVVDDSQLPKDRFSAERLKGVDSTLKIQPAKLEDSAVYLCASAGGDGEKLFFGSGTQLSVL.

The chain uses TRBV28 and TRBJ1-5; perhaps TRBD1 as D (5 bases). CDR1 is MDHEN and CDR2 is SYDVKM in the germline V gene. CDR3 length: 14 residues. V lost 9 bases and J 0 bases, leaving 12 bases between the germline ends. The DNA of the CDR3 is TGTGCCAGTCTATGGGGGAATAGCAATCAGCCCCAGCATTTT. Protein sequence: CASLWGNSNQPQHF.

The rearrangement links TRBV7-2 to TRBJ1-2; 9 nucleotides match TRBD1. The germline CDR1 and CDR2 sequences are SGHTA and FQGNSA. With 3 bases clipped from V and 8 bases from J, the junction kept 4 bases outside the gene matches. The CDR3 contains 13 residues. CDR3 sequence reads: CASSLDRGSGYTF. CDR3 DNA sequence: TGTGCCAGCAGCTTGGACAGGGGATCAGGCTACACCTTC.

The chain is built from TRBV10-1 and TRBJ2-3; 8 positions agree with TRBD2. CDR1 and CDR2 (germline): WNHNN, SYGVQD (reference sequence). The CDR3 consists of 14 residues. V lost 3 bases to trimming and J lost 6 bases; unmatched junction nucleotides: 5. CDR3 sequence (DNA): TGCGCCAGCAGTGACGGGGGGGCCGATGATACGCAGTATTTT. It is translated as CASSDGGADDTQYF.

The V gene is TRBV7-3, the J gene TRBJ1-1; TRBD1 might be the D (5 bases). In germline, CDR1 is SGHTA, CDR2 FQGTGA. The CDR3 consists of 15 residues. The V end lost 9 bases, the J end lost 4 bases, and 21 bases lay between the germline ends. The DNA for the CDR3 is TGTGCCAGTCATCCTGTGGGGGGAAAATCCACTGAAGCTTTCTTT. Translated, it gives CASHPVGGKSTEAFF.

V and J are TRBV2 and TRBJ1-6; D is possibly TRBD1 (5 bases). This CDR3 contains 18 residues. The V gene lost 0 bases and the J gene lost 5 bases, with 17 bases spanning the gap. The germline V gene has CDR1 SNHLY and CDR2 FYNNEI. This CDR3 is CASSEADSFSFNNSPLHF. The CDR3 nucleotides are TGTGCCAGCAGTGAAGCAGACAGTTTCAGCTTTAATAATTCACCCCTCCACTTT.

V gene TRBV7-3 combines with J gene TRBJ1-3, with D tentatively TRBD1 (6 bases). V was clipped by 5 bases and J by 1 base, with 12 bases between them. The germline V gene has CDR1 SGHTA and CDR2 FQGTGA. The CDR3 loop spans 15 amino acids. The DNA of the CDR3 is TGTGCCAGCAGCCTCATGCAGGGGTCTGGAAACACCATATATTTT. Its protein is CASSLMQGSGNTIYF.

This clone was recorded only once. The V gene is TRBV4-3, the J gene TRBJ2-6; no definite D call. V was shortened by 1 base and J by 0 bases, with 13 bases between the two germline ends. The CDR3 sequence is 18 residues long. Germline CDR1 and CDR2: LGHNA and YSLEER. The DNA for the CDR3 is TGCGCCAGCAGCCAAGTTGGTGGCTCAAGCTCTGGGGCCAACGTCCTGACTTTC. Translated, it gives CASSQVGGSSSGANVLTF.

On this clone: A much bigger clone sits one base away, suggesting this may be a read error. In the same sample, other DNA sequences code for this CDR3. The chain employs TRBV5-1 and TRBJ2-7, with D maybe TRBD1 (6 bases). The CDR3 is 12 residues long. V was cut by 4 bases and J by 3 bases, with 8 bases left in between. In germline, CDR1 is SGHRS, CDR2 YFSETQ. The CDR3 nucleotides are TGCGCCAGCAGCCAGGACAGCTACGAGCAGTACTTC. Protein: CASSQDSYEQYF.

The rearrangement links TRBV9 to TRBJ2-5; the D is unclear. V dropped 4 bases and J dropped 1 base, with 11 bases sitting between them. Per the germline V gene, CDR1 is SGDLS and CDR2 is YYNGEE. This CDR3 region has 14 residues. The CDR3 DNA sequence: TGTGCCAGCAGCCTCCCCGGGCCCCAAGAGACCCAGTACTTC. As protein: CASSLPGPQETQYF.

The chain links TRBV5-1 to TRBJ1-6; the match to TRBD1 covers 9 bases. Germline trimming cut 3 bases from V and 9 bases from J; bases unmatched to any gene: 7. Germline values: CDR1 SGHRS, CDR2 YFSETQ. This CDR3 region has 15 residues. This chain's CDR3 is CASSSGDRVTSPLHF. CDR3 in DNA: TGCGCCAGCAGCTCAGGGGACAGGGTGACTTCACCCCTCCACTTT.

This clone has only one observation. The V and J genes are TRBV10-2 and TRBJ2-5; 9 bases are a match to TRBD2. This CDR3 comprises 16 residues. V lost 2 bases, J lost 6 bases, and 10 bases stayed unmatched. Germline V gene data show CDR1 as WSHSY and CDR2 as SAAADI. The chain's CDR3 is CASSEMRSGRSQTQYF. The CDR3 DNA reads as TGCGCCAGCAGTGAGATGAGAAGCGGGAGGTCACAGACCCAGTACTTC.

The V and J genes are TRBV11-2 and TRBJ2-7; 9 nucleotides align to TRBD1. Losses at the gene ends were 5 bases for V and 1 base for J; bases not matched to a gene: 3. The CDR3 is 14 residues long. Germline loops: CDR1 SGHAT, CDR2 FQNNGV. The CDR3: CASSRGQGSYEQYF. DNA of the CDR3: TGTGCCAGCAGCCGAGGACAGGGGTCCTACGAGCAGTACTTC. Drawing the rest from reference TRBV11-2 and TRBJ2-7, the complete variable domain is EAGVAQSPRYKIIEKRQSVAFWCNPISGHATLYWYQQILGQGPKLLIQFQNNGVVDDSQLPKDRFSAERLKGVDSTLKIQPAKLEDSAVYLCASSRGQGSYEQYFGPGTRLTVT.

The chain has TRBV5-1 and TRBJ2-3; D is possibly TRBD2 (5 bases). From germline, CDR1 is SGHRS and CDR2 YFSETQ. This CDR3 spans 15 amino acids. V was clipped by 4 bases and J by 1 base, with 13 bases between them. The CDR3 DNA follows: TGCGCCAGCAGCAGCGGAGGTCTAGGCACAGATACGCAGTATTTT. It is translated as CASSSGGLGTDTQYF.

V and J are TRBV5-1 and TRBJ2-1; D unclear. The germline CDR1 and CDR2 sequences are SGHRS and YFSETQ. The CDR3 sequence is 13 residues long. Trimming removed 5 bases from V and 8 bases from J, with 14 bases in between. The DNA for the CDR3 is TGCGCCAGCAGAGAGTCCTCAGGCTATGAGCAGTTCTTC. Protein product: CASRESSGYEQFF.

The chain combines TRBV5-1 with TRBJ2-5; 7 bases agree with TRBD2. The J segment lost 5 bases and the V segment lost 3 bases, leaving 10 bases of the junction unmatched. CDR1 is SGHRS, CDR2 YFSETQ, per germline. The CDR3 has 15 residues. The CDR3 region has the DNA TGCGCCAGCAGCTCCTCCGGCGGGAGCACGGAGACCCAGTACTTC. Protein sequence: CASSSSGGSTETQYF.

With respect to this clone: The CDR3 carries no conserved terminal phenylalanine or tryptophan, so it likely arises from a read error. No DNA is shown, since the ends of the CDR3 on it are uncertain; the CDR3 is the one TCRdb lists. This sequence joins TRBV6-1 and TRBJ2-7; the table's D call, TRBD2, was not checked against the DNA. The CDR3 is 10 residues long, ends included. Germline values: CDR1 MNHNS, CDR2 SASEGT. The CDR3 sequence: CASSEALLYL.

The chain joins TRBV5-4 to TRBJ2-7; 13 nucleotides align to TRBD2. The CDR3 spans 16 residues. The ends lost 3 bases at V and 2 bases at J; junction bases unmatched: 5. Germline CDR1 reads SGHNT; CDR2 reads YYREEE (reference sequence). The DNA of the CDR3 is TGTGCCAGCAGCTCGGCGGGACTAGCGGGGACCTACGAGCAGTACTTC. Its translation: CASSSAGLAGTYEQYF.

V gene TRBV5-1 combines with J gene TRBJ2-7, with TRBD1 matching 7 bases. CDR1 is SGHRS, CDR2 YFSETQ, per germline. V was pared by 0 bases and J by 0 bases, with 9 bases of the junction left unmatched. The CDR3 runs to 17 residues. The CDR3 is CASSLGLTGILSYEQYF. The CDR3 bases are TGCGCCAGCAGCTTGGGTTTGACAGGGATACTCTCCTACGAGCAGTACTTC.